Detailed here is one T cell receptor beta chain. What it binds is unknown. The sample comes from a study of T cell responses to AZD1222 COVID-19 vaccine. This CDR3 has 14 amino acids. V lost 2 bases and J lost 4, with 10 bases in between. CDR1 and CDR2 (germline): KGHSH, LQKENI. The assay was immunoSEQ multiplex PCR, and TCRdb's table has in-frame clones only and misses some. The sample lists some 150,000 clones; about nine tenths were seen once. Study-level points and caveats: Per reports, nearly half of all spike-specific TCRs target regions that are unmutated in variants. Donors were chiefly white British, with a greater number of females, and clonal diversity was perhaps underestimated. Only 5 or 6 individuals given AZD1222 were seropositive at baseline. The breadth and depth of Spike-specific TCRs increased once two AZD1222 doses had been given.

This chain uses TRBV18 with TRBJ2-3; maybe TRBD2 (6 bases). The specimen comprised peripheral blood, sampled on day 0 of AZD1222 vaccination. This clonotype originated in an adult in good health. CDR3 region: CASSPEWGADTQYF. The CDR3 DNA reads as TGTGCCAGCTCACCAGAATGGGGGGCAGATACGCAGTATTTT. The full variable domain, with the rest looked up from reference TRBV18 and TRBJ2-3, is NAGVMQNPRHLVRRRGQEARLRCSPMKGHSHVYWYRQLPEEGLKFMVYLQKENIIDESGMPKERFSAEFPKEGPSILRIQQVVRGDSAAYFCASSPEWGADTQYFGPGTRLTVL.